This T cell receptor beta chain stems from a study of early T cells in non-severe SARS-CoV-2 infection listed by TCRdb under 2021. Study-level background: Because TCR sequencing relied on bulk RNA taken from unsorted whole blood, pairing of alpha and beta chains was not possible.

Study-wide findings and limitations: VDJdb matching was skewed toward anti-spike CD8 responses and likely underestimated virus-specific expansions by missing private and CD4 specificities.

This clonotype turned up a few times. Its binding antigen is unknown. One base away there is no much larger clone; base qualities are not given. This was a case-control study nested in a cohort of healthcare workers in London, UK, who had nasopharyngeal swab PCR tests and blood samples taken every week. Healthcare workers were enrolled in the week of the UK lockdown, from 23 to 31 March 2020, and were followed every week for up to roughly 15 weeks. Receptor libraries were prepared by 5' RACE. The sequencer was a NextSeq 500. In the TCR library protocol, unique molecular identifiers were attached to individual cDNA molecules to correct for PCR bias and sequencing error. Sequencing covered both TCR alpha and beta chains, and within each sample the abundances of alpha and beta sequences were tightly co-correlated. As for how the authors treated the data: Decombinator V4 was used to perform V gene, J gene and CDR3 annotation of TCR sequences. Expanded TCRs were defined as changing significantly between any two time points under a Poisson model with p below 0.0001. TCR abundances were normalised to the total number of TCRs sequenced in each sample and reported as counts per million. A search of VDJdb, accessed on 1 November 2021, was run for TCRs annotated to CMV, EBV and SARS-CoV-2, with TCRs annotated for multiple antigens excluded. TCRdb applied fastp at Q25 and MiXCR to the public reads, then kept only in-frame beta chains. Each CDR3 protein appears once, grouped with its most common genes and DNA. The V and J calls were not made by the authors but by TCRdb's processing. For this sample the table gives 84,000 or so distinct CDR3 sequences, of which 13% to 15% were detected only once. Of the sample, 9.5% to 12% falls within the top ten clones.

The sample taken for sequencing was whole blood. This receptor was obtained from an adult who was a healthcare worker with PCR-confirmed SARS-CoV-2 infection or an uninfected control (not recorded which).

The CDR3: CAISDPYGGGTEAFF. DNA sequence: TGTGCCATCAGTGACCCATACGGGGGAGGCACTGAAGCTTTCTTT. The rearrangement combines TRBV10-3 with TRBJ1-1; a weak D assignment points to TRBD1 (5 bases agree). Reading from cysteine to phenylalanine, the CDR3 counts 15 amino acids. Only the CDR3 DNA stays, 45 bases, in frame from base 1. V lost 3 bases and J lost 4 bases; the stretch between them is 15 bases long. In the germline V gene, CDR1 corresponds to ENHRY and CDR2 to SYGVKD.